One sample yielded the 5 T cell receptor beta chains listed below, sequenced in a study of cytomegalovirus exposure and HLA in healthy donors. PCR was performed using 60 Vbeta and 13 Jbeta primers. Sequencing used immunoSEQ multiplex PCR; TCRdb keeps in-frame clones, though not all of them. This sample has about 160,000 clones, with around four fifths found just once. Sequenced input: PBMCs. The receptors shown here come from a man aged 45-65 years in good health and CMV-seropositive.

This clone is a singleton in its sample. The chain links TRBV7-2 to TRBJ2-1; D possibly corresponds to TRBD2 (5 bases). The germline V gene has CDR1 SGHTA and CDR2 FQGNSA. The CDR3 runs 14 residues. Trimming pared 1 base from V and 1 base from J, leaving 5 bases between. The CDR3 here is CASSLGTSYNEQFF. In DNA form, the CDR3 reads TGTGCCAGCAGCTTAGGGACTTCCTACAATGAGCAGTTCTTC.

CDR3 bases: TGCGCCAGCAGCTTGTGGCTAGCGGGAGATGAGCAGTTCTTC. This translates into CASSLWLAGDEQFF. V gene TRBV5-1 combines with J gene TRBJ2-1; TRBD2 agrees at 10 bases. After removal of 1 base from V and 8 bases from J, the junction contained 3 bases not matched to a gene. The CDR3 runs to 14 residues. CDR1 and CDR2 (germline): SGHRS, YFSETQ.

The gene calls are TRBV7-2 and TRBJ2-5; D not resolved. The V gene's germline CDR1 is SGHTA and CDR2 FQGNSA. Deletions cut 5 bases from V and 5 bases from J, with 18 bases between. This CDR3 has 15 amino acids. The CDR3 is CASSRGVAPAETQYF. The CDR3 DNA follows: TGTGCCAGCAGCCGCGGCGTAGCACCAGCGGAGACCCAGTACTTC. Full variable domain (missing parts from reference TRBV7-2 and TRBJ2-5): GAGVSQSPSNKVTEKGKDVELRCDPISGHTALYWYRQSLGQGLEFLIYFQGNSAPDKSGLPSDRFSAERTGGSVSTLTIQRTQQEDSAVYLCASSRGVAPAETQYFGPGTRLLVL.

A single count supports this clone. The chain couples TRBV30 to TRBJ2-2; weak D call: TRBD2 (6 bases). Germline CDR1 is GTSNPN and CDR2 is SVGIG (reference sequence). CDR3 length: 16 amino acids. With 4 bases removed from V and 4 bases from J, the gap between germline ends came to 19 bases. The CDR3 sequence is CAWTATTGEATGELFF. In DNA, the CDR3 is TGTGCCTGGACCGCAACCACGGGGGAGGCCACCGGGGAGCTGTTTTTT.

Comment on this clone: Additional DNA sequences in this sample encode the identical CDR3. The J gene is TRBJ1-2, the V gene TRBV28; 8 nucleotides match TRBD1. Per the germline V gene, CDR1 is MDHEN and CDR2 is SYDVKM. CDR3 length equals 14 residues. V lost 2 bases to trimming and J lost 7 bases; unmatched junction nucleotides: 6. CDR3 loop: CASSLGQGAGGYTF. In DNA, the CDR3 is TGTGCCAGCAGTTTAGGGCAGGGGGCAGGTGGCTACACCTTC.